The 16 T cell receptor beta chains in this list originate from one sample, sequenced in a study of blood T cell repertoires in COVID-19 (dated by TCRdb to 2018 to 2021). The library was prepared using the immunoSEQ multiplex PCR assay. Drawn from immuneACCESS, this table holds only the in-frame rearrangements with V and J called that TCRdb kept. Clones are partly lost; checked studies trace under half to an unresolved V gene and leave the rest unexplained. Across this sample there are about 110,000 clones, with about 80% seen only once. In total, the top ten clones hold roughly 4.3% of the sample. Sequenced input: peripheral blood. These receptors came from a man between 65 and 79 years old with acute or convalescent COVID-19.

The CDR3 DNA follows: TGTGCCAGCAGCTTAGGAGGGCAGCATAATGAAAAACTGTTTTTT. This sequence encodes CASSLGGQHNEKLFF. The chain joins TRBV7-9 to TRBJ1-4; D gene ambiguous. V was trimmed by 1 base and J by 4 bases, leaving 10 bases between them. This CDR3 is built from 15 residues. The V gene's germline CDR1 is SEHNR and CDR2 FQNEAQ (reference sequence).

CDR3 sequence (DNA): TGTGCCAGCAGCCACGGACAGGGGAGGTCCTACAATGAGCAGTTCTTC. Protein: CASSHGQGRSYNEQFF. V is TRBV3-1 (or the pseudogene TRBV3-2) and J is TRBJ2-1, with TRBD1 matching 9 bases. J lost 1 base, V lost 3 bases, and 4 bases had no gene match. From germline, CDR1 is LGHDT and CDR2 YNNKEL (reference sequence). This CDR3 contains 16 residues.

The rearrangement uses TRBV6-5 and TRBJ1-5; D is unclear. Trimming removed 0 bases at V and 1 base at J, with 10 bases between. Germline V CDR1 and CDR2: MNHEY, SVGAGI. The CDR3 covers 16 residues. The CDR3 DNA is TGTGCCAGCAGTTACTCAGGGAGGAGAAGCAATCAGCCCCAGCATTTT. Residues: CASSYSGRRSNQPQHF.

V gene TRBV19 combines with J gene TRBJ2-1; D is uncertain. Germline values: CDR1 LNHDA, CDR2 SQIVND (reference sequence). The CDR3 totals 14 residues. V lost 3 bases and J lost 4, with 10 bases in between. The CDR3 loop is CASSISYGYNEQFF. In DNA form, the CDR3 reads TGTGCCAGTAGTATCTCGTACGGGTACAATGAGCAGTTCTTC.

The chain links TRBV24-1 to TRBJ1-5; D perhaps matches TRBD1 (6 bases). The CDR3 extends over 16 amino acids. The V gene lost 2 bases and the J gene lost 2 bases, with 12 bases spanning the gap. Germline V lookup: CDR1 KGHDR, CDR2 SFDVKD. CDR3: CATSDSWTDGNQPQHF. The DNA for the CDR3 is TGTGCCACCAGTGATTCATGGACAGACGGCAATCAGCCCCAGCATTTT.

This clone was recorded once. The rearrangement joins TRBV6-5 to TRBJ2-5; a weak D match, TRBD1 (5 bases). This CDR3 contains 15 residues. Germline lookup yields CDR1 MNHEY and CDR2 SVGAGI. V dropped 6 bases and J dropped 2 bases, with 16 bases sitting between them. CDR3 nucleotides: TGTGCCAGCAGACTCTCTGGGGCAGCTCAAGAGACCCAGTACTTC. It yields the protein CASRLSGAAQETQYF.

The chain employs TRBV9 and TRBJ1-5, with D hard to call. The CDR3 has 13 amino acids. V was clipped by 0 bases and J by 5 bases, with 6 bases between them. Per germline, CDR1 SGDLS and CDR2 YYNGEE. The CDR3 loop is CASSVGADQPQHF. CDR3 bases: TGTGCCAGCAGCGTAGGGGCAGATCAGCCCCAGCATTTT.

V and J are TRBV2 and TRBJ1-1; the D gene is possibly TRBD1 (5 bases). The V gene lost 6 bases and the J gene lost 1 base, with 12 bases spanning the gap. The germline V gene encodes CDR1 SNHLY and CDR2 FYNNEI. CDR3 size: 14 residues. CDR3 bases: TGTGCCAGCAGAGAGACAGAATCGAACACTGAAGCTTTCTTT. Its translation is CASRETESNTEAFF.

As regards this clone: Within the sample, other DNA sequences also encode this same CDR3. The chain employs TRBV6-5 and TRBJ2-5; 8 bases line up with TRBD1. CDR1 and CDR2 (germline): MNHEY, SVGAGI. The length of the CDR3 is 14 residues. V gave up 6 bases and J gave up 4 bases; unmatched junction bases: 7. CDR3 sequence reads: CASSPGQGGETQYF. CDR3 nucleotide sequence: TGTGCCAGCAGCCCCGGACAGGGAGGAGAGACCCAGTACTTC.

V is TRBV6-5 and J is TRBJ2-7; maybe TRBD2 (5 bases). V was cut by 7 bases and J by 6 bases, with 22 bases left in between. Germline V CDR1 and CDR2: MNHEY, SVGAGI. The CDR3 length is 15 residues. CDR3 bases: TGTGCCAGCAACCAAACCCCCACGTCGGGGTTCGAGCAGTACTTC. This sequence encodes CASNQTPTSGFEQYF.

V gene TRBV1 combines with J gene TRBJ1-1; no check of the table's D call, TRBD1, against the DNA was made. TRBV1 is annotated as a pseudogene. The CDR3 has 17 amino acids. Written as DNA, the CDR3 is TGCACCAGCAGCAGCTACCCGAACAGTCCCAAGAACACTGAAGCTTTCTTT. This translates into CTSSSYPNSPKNTEAFF.

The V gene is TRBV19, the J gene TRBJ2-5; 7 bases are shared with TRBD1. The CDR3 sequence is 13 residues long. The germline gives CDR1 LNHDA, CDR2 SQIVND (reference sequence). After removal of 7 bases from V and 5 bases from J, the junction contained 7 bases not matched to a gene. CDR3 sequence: CASMTGLAETQYF. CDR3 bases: TGTGCCAGTATGACAGGGTTGGCCGAGACCCAGTACTTC.

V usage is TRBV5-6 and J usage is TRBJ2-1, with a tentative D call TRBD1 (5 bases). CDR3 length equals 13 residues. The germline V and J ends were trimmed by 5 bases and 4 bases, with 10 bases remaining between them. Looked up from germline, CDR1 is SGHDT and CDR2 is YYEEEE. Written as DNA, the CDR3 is TGTGCCAGCAGACACGACAGTTACAATGAGCAGTTCTTC. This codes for CASRHDSYNEQFF.

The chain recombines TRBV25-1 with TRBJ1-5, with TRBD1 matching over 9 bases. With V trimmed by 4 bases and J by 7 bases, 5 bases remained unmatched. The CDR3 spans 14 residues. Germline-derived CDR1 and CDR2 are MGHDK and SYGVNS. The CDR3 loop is CASSGTGASQPQHF. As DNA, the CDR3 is TGTGCCAGCAGTGGGACAGGGGCGAGCCAGCCCCAGCATTTT. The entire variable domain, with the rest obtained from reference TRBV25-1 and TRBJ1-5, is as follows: EADIYQTPRYLVIGTGKKITLECSQTMGHDKMYWYQQDPGMELHLIHYSYGVNSTEKGDLSSESTVSRIRTEHFPLTLESARPSHTSQYLCASSGTGASQPQHFGDGTRLSIL.

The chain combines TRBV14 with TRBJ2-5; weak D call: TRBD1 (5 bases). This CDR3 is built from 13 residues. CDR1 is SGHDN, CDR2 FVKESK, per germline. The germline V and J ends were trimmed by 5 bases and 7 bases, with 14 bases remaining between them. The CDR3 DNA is TGTGCCAGCAGCTCACAGTGGCAGGGGACCCAGTACTTC. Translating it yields CASSSQWQGTQYF.

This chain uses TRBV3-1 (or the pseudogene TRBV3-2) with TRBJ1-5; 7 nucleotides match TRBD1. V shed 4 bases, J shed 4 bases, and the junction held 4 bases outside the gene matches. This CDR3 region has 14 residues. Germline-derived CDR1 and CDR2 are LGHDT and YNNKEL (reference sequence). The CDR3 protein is CASSLGQLNQPQHF. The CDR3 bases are TGTGCCAGCAGCCTGGGACAGCTAAATCAGCCCCAGCATTTT.